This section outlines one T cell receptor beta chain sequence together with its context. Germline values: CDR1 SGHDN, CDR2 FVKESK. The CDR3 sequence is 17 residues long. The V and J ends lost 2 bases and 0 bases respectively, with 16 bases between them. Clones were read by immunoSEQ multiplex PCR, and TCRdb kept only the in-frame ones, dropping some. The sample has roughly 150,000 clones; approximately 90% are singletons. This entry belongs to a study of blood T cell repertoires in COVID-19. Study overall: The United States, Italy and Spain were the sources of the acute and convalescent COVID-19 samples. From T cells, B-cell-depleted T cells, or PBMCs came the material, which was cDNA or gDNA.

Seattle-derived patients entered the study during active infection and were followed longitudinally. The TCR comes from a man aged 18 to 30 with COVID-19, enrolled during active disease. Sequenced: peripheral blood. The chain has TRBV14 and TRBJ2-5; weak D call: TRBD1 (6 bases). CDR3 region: CASSQKTGNLYQETQYF. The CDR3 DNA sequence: TGTGCCAGCAGCCAAAAAACAGGGAACCTGTACCAAGAGACCCAGTACTTC.